This is a list of T cell receptor beta chains from one sample in a study of blood T cell repertoires in COVID-19. The repertoire was sequenced with immunoSEQ multiplex PCR; TCRdb's copy has only in-frame clones and lacks some. This sample has 200,000 to 250,000 clones; roughly 80% occur once, and the top ten carry over 4%. The sequencing sample was made of peripheral blood. All receptors come from a woman aged 70-85 years with COVID-19, enrolled during active disease. CDR3s include the opening cysteine and the closing phenylalanine or tryptophan. A D gene is named only where the DNA matches it firmly. Not all rows give a size; the values are once, few, many and, for expanded clones, a class.

TGTGCCAGCAGCTTATTAGCGGGAGGCACAGATACGCAGTATTTT	CASSLLAGGTDTQYF	TRBD2	TRBV11-1	TRBJ2-3	once
TGTGCCAGCAGCGTAGTGGGCCCGATTGAAAAACTGTTTTTT	CASSVVGPIEKLFF	NA	TRBV9	TRBJ1-4	once
TGCGCCAGCAGCTTGGATTCCAGGGACACCGGGGAGCTGTTTTTT	CASSLDSRDTGELFF	NA	TRBV5-1	TRBJ2-2	NA
TGTGCCAGCTCACCACTAGGGGTCTCCTACAATGAGCAGTTCTTC	CASSPLGVSYNEQFF	NA	TRBV18	TRBJ2-1	NA
TGTGCCAGTACCCGCACATGGACAGAAGGATATCAGCCCCAGCATTTT	CASTRTWTEGYQPQHF	NA	TRBV19	TRBJ1-5	NA
TGTGCCAGCAGTGAGGCAGGGGGCGGACATCAGTACTTC	CASSEAGGGHQYF	TRBD1	TRBV25-1	TRBJ2-7	NA
TGTGCCACCAGCCTAGGGGGCAGGGGGCGGACCGGGGAGCTGTTTTTT	CATSLGGRGRTGELFF	TRBD1	TRBV15	TRBJ2-2	NA
TGTGCCAGCAGTCAGGGAAGCGAAGCTTTCTTT	CASSQGSEAFF	NA	TRBV2	TRBJ1-1	NA
TGTGCCAGTAGTTTGGACAGGGCCCTCAATCAGCCCCAGCATTTT	CASSLDRALNQPQHF	TRBD1	TRBV19	TRBJ1-5	NA
TGTGCCAGCCGTACGGGACAGGGGGCTCCCTACGAGCAGTACTTC	CASRTGQGAPYEQYF	TRBD1	TRBV28	TRBJ2-7	NA
TGTGCCAGCAGTCCGAGGGGACTAGCGGGAGAAGATGAGCAGTTCTTC	CASSPRGLAGEDEQFF	TRBD2	TRBV28	TRBJ2-1	NA
TGTGCCTGGACAAAACAGGGGCTCTATGGCTACACCTTC	CAWTKQGLYGYTF	TRBD1	TRBV30	TRBJ1-2	NA
TGTGCCAGCACCAGCGGGAATAACTTCGGGGAGCAGTACTTC	CASTSGNNFGEQYF	TRBD2	TRBV28	TRBJ2-7	NA
TGTGCCAGTAGTATATCGGGTACCCAAGAGACCCAGTACTTC	CASSISGTQETQYF	NA	TRBV19	TRBJ2-5	NA
TGTGCCAGCAGTTTATATGGACAGGAGCTCTATAATTCACCCCTCCACTTT	CASSLYGQELYNSPLHF	TRBD1	TRBV27	TRBJ1-6	few
TGTGCCAGCAGCTTAGGCGGGAGGATACAAGAGACCCAGTACTTC	CASSLGGRIQETQYF	TRBD2	TRBV7-2	TRBJ2-5	NA
TGTGCCAGCAGCTTTGAGACAGGGTTAGTTGAGCAGTTCTTC	CASSFETGLVEQFF	TRBD1	TRBV11-2	TRBJ2-1	NA
TGTGCCAGTATGGGACAGTTGAACACTGAAGCTTTCTTT	CASMGQLNTEAFF	TRBD1	TRBV19	TRBJ1-1	many
TGTGCCAGTAAGGATAGCGATAGCAATCAGCCCCAGCATTTT	CASKDSDSNQPQHF	NA	TRBV19	TRBJ1-5	once
TGTGCCAGCAGCTCAGCGGGAGGGCCAATTGAGCAGTACTTC	CASSSAGGPIEQYF	TRBD2	TRBV5-4	TRBJ2-7	NA
TGTGCCACCAGCAGAGAATATGGCGACAGAGCCAAAAACATTCAGTACTTC	CATSREYGDRAKNIQYF	NA	TRBV15	TRBJ2-4	NA
TGTGCCACCAGTGACCCCCGACAGAACACTGAAGCTTTCTTT	CATSDPRQNTEAFF	NA	TRBV24-1	TRBJ1-1	NA
TGTGCCAGCAGCTTAGATAGGGGCGCGATGGAGGAGACCCAGTACTTC	CASSLDRGAMEETQYF	NA	TRBV7-9	TRBJ2-5	NA
TGTGCCAGCAGTGGAATTACAGGGCCTCAAGAGACCCAGTACTTC	CASSGITGPQETQYF	NA	TRBV2	TRBJ2-5	few
TGTGCCTGGAGTGTACTGTCGGGAGCGGGAGAGTACAGGGCGTTCTTC	CAWSVLSGAGEYRAFF	TRBD2	TRBV30	TRBJ2-1	NA
TGTGCCTGCACTAAACTGGTAGTAAACACTGAAGCTTTCTTT	CACTKLVVNTEAFF	NA	TRBV30	TRBJ1-1	NA
TGTGCCTGGAGCTGGGGGCAGGGGAACACTGAAGCTTTCTTT	CAWSWGQGNTEAFF	NA	TRBV30	TRBJ1-1	NA
TGTGCCAGCAGCTTGATGGGACTAGCCGGAGAGTACTTC	CASSLMGLAGEYF	TRBD2	TRBV5-4	TRBJ2-4	NA
TGTGCCAGCAGTACTAGGGAGGCCTACGAGCAGTACTTC	CASSTREAYEQYF	NA	TRBV27	TRBJ2-7	NA
TGTGCCACCAGTGATTCCCGCTGGTCAGAGGGTCCAGATACGCAGTATTTT	CATSDSRWSEGPDTQYF	NA	TRBV24-1	TRBJ2-3	once
TGTGCCAGCGGATCACCACACACAGGGAACACTGAAGCTTTCTTT	CASGSPHTGNTEAFF	NA	TRBV27	TRBJ1-1	NA
TGTGCCAGCTCACCACCAGAGCGGGGTAGAACCGGGGAGCTGTTTTTT	CASSPPERGRTGELFF	TRBD2	TRBV18	TRBJ2-2	NA
TGTGCCAGTAGTCAAGGACTAGCGCTGAACACCGGGGAGCTGTTTTTT	CASSQGLALNTGELFF	TRBD2	TRBV19	TRBJ2-2	few
TGTGCCAGCAGTGAGACAGGGGGAGGTGATGAAAAACTGTTTTTT	CASSETGGGDEKLFF	TRBD1	TRBV28	TRBJ1-4	NA
TGCGCCAGCAGCTCGGGGACTAGCGGATTCACAGATACGCAGTATTTT	CASSSGTSGFTDTQYF	TRBD2	TRBV5-1	TRBJ2-3	NA
TGTGCCAGCAGAGGCGGGACAGGGGGACGCACAGATACGCAGTATTTT	CASRGGTGGRTDTQYF	TRBD1	TRBV9	TRBJ2-3	NA
TGTGCCAGCAGTACTAGCGGGAGGACAGATACGCAGTATTTT	CASSTSGRTDTQYF	TRBD2	TRBV28	TRBJ2-3	NA
TGTGCCACCAGTGATTTCGGGACTAGCGGGAATACTGAGCAGTTCTTC	CATSDFGTSGNTEQFF	TRBD2	TRBV24-1	TRBJ2-1	NA
TGTGCCAGCAGCCAGAGGGGAGGACCCTACGAGCAGTACTTC	CASSQRGGPYEQYF	NA	TRBV7-8	TRBJ2-7	NA